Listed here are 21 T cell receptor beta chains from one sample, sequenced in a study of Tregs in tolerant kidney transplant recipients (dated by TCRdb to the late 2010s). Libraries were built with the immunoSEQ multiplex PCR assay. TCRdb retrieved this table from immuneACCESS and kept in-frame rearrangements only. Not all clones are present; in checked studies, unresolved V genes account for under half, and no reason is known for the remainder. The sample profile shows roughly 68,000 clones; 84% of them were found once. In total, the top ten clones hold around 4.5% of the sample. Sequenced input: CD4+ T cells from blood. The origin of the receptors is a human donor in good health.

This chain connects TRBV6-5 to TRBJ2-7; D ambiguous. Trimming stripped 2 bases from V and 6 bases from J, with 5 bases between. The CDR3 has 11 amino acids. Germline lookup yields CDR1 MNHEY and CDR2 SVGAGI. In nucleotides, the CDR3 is TGTGCCAGCAGTTACCGGTCCGAGCAGTACTTC. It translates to CASSYRSEQYF.

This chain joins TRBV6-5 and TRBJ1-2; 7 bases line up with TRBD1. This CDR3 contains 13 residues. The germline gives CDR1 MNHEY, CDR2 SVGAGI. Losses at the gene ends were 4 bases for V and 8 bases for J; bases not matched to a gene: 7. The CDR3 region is CASSLQGTRGYTF. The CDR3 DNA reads TGTGCCAGCAGTTTACAGGGGACCCGGGGCTACACCTTC.

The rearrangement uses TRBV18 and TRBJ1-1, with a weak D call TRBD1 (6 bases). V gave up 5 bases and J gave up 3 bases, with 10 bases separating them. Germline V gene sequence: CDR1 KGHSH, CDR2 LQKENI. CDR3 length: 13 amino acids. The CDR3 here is CASSGNRDTEAFF. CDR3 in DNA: TGTGCCAGCTCAGGGAACAGGGACACTGAAGCTTTCTTT.

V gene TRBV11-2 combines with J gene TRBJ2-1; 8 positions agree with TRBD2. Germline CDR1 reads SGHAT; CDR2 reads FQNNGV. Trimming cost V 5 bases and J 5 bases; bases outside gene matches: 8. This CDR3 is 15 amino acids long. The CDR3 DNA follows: TGTGCCAGCAGCCTCTCGGGGGGGGACAACAATGAGCAGTTCTTC. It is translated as CASSLSGGDNNEQFF.

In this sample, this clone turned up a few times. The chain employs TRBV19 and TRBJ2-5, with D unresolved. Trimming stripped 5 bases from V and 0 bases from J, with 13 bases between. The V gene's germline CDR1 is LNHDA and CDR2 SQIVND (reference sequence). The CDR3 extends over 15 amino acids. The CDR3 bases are TGTGCCAGTAGTTTAATAGTGGACCACCAAGAGACCCAGTACTTC. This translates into CASSLIVDHQETQYF.

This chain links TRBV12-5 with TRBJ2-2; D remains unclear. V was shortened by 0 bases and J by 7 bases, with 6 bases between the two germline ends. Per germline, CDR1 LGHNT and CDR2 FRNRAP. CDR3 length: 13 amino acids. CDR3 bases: TGTGCTAGTGGTTTGGTACAGTTCGGGGAGCTGTTTTTT. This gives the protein CASGLVQFGELFF. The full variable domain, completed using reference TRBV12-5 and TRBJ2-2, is DARVTQTPRHKVTEMGQEVTMRCQPILGHNTVFWYRQTMMQGLELLAYFRNRAPLDDSGMPKDRFSAEMPDATLATLKIQPSEPRDSAVYFCASGLVQFGELFFGEGSRLTVL.

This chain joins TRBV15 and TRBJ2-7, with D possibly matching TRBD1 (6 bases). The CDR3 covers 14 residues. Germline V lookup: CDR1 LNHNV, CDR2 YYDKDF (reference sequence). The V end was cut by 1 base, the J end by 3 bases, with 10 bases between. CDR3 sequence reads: CATSRGGTSYEQYF. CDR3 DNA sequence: TGTGCCACCAGCAGAGGGGGGACAAGCTACGAGCAGTACTTC.

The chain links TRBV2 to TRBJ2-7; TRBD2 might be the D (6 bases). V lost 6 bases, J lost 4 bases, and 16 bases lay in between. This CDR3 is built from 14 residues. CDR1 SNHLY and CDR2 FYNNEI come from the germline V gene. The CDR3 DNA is TGTGCCAGCAGGAGCGGGCGAGCCCGTTACGAGCAGTACTTC. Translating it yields CASRSGRARYEQYF.

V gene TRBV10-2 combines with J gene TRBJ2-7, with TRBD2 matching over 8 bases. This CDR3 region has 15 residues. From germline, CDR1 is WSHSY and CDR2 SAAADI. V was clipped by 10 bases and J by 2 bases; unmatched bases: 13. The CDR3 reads CATRDGTREPYEQYF. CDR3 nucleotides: TGCGCCACAAGGGACGGGACTAGGGAACCCTACGAGCAGTACTTC.

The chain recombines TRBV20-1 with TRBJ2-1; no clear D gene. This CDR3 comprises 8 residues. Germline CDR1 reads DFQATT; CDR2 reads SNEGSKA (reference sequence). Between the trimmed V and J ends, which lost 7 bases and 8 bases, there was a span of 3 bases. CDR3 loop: CSVHEQFF. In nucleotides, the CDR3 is TGCAGTGTACATGAGCAGTTCTTC.

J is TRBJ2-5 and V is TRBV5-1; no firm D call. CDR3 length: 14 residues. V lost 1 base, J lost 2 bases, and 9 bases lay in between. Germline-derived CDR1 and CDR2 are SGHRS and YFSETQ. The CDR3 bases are TGCGCCAGCAGCTTGAATCCAGTACAAGAGACCCAGTACTTC. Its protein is CASSLNPVQETQYF.

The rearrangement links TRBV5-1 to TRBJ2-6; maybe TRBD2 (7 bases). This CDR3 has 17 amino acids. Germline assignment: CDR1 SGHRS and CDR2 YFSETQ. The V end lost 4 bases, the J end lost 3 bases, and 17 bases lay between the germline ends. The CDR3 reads CASSPVVGGRGANVLTF. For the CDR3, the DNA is TGCGCCAGCAGCCCGGTCGTCGGGGGGCGTGGGGCCAACGTCCTGACTTTC.

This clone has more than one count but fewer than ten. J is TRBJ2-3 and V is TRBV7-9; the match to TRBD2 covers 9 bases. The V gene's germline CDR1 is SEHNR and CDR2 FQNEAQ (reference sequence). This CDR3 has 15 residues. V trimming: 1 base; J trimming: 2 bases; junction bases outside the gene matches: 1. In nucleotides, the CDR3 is TGTGCCAGCAGCTTAGGCGGGGGGGACACAGATACGCAGTATTTT. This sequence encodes CASSLGGGDTDTQYF.

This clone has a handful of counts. The CDR3 is CASSLRGNGYTF. CDR3 DNA sequence: TGTGCCAGCAGCTTAAGGGGGAACGGCTACACCTTC. The chain carries TRBV7-9 and TRBJ1-2; perhaps TRBD1 as D (6 bases). V was pared by 2 bases and J by 8 bases, with 9 bases between. The germline V gene encodes CDR1 SEHNR and CDR2 FQNEAQ (reference sequence). This CDR3 comprises 12 residues.

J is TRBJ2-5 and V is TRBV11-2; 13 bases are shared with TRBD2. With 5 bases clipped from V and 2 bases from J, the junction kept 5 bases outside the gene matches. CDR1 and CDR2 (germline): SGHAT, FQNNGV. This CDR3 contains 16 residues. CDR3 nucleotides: TGTGCCAGCAGCCCGAGGGGACTAGCGGGGCAAGAGACCCAGTACTTC. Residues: CASSPRGLAGQETQYF. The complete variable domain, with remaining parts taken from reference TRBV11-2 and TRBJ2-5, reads EAGVAQSPRYKIIEKRQSVAFWCNPISGHATLYWYQQILGQGPKLLIQFQNNGVVDDSQLPKDRFSAERLKGVDSTLKIQPAKLEDSAVYLCASSPRGLAGQETQYFGPGTRLLVL.

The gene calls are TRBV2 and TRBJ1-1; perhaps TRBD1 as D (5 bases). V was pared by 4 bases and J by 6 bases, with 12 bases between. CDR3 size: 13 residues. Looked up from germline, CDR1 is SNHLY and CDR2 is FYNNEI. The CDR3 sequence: CASSGVTGSEAFF. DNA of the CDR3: TGTGCCAGCAGTGGGGTAACAGGATCTGAAGCTTTCTTT.

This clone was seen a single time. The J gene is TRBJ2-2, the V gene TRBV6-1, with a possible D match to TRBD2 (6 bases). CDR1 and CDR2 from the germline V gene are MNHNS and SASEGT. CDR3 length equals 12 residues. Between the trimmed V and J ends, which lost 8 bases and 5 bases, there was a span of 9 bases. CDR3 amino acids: CASGRSTGELFF. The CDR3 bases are TGTGCCAGCGGGAGGTCAACCGGGGAGCTGTTTTTT.

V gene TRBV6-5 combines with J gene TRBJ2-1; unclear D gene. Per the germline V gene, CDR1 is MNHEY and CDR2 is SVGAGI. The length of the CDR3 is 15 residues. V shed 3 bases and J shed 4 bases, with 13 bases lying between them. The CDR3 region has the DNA TGTGCCAGCAGTTATGAACGGTCAGCTTACAATGAGCAGTTCTTC. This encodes CASSYERSAYNEQFF.

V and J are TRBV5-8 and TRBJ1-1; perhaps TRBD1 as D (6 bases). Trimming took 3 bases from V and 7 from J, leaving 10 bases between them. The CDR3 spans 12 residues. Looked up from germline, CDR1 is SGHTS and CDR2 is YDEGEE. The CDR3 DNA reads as TGTGCCAGCAGCTCTACGGACAGTGAAGCTTTCTTT. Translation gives CASSSTDSEAFF.

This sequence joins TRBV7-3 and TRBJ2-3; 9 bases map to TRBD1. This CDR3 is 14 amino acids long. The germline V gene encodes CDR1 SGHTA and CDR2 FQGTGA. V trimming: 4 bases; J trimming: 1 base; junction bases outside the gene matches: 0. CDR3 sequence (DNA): TGTGCCAGCAGCTGGGACAGGGGCACAGATACGCAGTATTTT. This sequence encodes CASSWDRGTDTQYF. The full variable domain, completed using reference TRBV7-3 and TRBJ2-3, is GAGVSQTPSNKVTEKGKYVELRCDPISGHTALYWYRQSLGQGPEFLIYFQGTGAADDSGLPNDRFFAVRPEGSVSTLKIQRTERGDSAVYLCASSWDRGTDTQYFGPGTRLTVL.

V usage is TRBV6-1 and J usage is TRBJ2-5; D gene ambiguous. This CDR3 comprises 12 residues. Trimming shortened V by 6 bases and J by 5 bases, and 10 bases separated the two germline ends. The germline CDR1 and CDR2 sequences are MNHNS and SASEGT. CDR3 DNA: TGTGCCAGCAGCACTGACGGGGAGACCCAGTACTTC. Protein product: CASSTDGETQYF.